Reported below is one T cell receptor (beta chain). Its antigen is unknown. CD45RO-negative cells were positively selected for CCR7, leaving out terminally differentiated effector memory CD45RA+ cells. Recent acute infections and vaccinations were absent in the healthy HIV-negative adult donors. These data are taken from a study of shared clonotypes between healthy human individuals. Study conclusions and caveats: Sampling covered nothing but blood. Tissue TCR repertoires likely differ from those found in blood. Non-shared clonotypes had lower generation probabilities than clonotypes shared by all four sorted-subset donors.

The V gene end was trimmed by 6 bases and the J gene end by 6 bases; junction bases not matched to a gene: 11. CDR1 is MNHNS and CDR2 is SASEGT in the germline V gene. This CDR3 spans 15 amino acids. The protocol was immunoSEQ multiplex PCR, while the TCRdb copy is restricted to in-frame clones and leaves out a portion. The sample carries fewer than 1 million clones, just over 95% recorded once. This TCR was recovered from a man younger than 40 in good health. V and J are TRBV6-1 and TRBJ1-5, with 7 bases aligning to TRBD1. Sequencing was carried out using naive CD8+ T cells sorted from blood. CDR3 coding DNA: TGTGCCAGCAGACCTACAGGGGAGGGCAGTCAGCCCCAGCATTTT. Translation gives CASRPTGEGSQPQHF.